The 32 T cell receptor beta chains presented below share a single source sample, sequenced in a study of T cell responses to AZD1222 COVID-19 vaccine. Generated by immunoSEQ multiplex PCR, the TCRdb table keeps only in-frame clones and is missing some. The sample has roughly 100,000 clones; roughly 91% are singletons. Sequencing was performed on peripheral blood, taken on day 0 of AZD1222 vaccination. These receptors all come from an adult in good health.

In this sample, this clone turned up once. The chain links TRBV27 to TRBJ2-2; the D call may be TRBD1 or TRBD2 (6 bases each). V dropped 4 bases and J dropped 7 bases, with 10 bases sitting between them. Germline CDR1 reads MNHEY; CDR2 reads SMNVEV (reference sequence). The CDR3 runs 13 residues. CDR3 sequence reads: CASSWGAGGELFF. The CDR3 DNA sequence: TGTGCCAGCAGTTGGGGGGCGGGCGGGGAGCTGTTTTTT.

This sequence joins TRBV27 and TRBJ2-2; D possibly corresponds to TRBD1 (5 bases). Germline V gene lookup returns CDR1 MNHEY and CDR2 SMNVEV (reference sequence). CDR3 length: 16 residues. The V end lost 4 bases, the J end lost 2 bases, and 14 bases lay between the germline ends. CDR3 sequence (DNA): TGTGCCAGCAGTTCTTCAAGGACAATCAACACCGGGGAGCTGTTTTTT. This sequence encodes CASSSSRTINTGELFF.

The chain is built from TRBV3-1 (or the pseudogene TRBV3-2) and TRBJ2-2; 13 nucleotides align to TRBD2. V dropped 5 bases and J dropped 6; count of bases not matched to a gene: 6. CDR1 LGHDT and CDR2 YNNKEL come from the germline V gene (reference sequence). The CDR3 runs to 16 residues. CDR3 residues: CASSARLAGGSGELFF. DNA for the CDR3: TGTGCCAGCAGCGCACGACTAGCGGGAGGATCCGGGGAGCTGTTTTTT.

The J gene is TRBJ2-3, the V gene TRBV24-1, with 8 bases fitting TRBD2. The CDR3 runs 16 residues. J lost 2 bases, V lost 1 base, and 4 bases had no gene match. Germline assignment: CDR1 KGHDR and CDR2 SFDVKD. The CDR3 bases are TGTGCCACCAGTGATTTAGCGGGAGCCCACACAGATACGCAGTATTTT. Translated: CATSDLAGAHTDTQYF.

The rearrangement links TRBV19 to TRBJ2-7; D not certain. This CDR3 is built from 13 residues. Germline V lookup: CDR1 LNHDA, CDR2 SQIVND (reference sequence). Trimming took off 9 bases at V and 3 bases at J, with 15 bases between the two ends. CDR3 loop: CARQTQTHYEQYF. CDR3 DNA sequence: TGTGCCAGACAGACCCAGACCCACTACGAGCAGTACTTC.

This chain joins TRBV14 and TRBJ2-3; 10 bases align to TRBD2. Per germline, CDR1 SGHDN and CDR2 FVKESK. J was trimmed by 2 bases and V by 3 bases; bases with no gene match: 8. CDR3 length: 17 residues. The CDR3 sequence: CASSHPLAGGYTDTQYF. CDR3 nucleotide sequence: TGTGCCAGCAGCCATCCCTTAGCGGGAGGTTACACAGATACGCAGTATTTT. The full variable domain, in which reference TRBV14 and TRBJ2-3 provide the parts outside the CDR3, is EAGVTQFPSHSVIEKGQTVTLRCDPISGHDNLYWYRRVMGKEIKFLLHFVKESKQDESGMPNNRFLAERTGGTYSTLKVQPAELEDSGVYFCASSHPLAGGYTDTQYFGPGTRLTVL.

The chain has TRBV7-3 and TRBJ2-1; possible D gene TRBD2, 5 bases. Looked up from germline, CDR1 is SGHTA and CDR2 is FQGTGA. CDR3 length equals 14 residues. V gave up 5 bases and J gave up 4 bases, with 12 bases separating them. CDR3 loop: CASSRGGDYNEQFF. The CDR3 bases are TGTGCCAGCAGCCGGGGTGGAGATTACAATGAGCAGTTCTTC.

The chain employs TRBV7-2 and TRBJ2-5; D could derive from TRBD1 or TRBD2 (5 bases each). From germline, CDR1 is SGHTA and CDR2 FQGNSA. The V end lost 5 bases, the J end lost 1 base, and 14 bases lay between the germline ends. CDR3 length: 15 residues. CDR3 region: CASSPGPTSQETQYF. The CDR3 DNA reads TGTGCCAGCAGCCCGGGACCCACCTCCCAAGAGACCCAGTACTTC. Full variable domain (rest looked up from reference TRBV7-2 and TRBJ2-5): GAGVSQSPSNKVTEKGKDVELRCDPISGHTALYWYRQSLGQGLEFLIYFQGNSAPDKSGLPSDRFSAERTGGSVSTLTIQRTQQEDSAVYLCASSPGPTSQETQYFGPGTRLLVL.

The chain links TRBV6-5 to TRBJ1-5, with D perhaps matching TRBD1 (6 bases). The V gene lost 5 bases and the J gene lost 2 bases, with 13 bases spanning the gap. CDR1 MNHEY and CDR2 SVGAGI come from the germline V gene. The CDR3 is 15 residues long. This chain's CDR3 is CASSNRQDGNQPQHF. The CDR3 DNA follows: TGTGCCAGCAGTAACCGACAGGATGGCAATCAGCCCCAGCATTTT.

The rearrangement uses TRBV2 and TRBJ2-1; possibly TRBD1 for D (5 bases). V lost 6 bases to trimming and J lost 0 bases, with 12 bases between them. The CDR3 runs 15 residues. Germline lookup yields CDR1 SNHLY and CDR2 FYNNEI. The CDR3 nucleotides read TGTGCCAGCAGCCGGACAAGCAGCTCCTACAATGAGCAGTTCTTC. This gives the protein CASSRTSSSYNEQFF.

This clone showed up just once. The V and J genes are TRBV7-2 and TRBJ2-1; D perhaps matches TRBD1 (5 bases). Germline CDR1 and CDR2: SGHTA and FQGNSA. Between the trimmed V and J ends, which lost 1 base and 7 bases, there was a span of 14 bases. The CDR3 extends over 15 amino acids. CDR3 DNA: TGTGCCAGCAGCTTAGGATCCCAGGGTAGAAATGAGCAGTTCTTC. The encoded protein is CASSLGSQGRNEQFF.

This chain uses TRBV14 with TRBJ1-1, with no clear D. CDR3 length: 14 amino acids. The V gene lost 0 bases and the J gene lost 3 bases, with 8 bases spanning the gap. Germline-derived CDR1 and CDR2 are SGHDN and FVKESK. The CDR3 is CASSQELSHTEAFF. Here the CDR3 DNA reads TGTGCCAGCAGCCAAGAATTGAGCCACACTGAAGCTTTCTTT.

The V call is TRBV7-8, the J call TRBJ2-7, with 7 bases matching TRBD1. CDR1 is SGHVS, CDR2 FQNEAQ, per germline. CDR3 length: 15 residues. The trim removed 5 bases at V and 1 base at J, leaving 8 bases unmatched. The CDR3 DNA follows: TGTGCCAGCAGCCTCCGCCGGGACAGATCCTACGAGCAGTACTTC. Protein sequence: CASSLRRDRSYEQYF.

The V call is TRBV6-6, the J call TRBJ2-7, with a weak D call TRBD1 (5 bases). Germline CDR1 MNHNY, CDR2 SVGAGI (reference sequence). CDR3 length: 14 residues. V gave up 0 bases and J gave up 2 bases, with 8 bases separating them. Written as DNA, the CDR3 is TGTGCCAGCAGTTACTCGTCCAGGGCCTACGAGCAGTACTTC. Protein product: CASSYSSRAYEQYF.

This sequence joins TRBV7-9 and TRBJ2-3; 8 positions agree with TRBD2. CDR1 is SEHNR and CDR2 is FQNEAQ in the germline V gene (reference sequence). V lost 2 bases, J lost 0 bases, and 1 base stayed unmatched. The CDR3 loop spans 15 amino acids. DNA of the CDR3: TGTGCCAGCAGCTTACTAGCGGGCAGCACAGATACGCAGTATTTT. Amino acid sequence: CASSLLAGSTDTQYF.

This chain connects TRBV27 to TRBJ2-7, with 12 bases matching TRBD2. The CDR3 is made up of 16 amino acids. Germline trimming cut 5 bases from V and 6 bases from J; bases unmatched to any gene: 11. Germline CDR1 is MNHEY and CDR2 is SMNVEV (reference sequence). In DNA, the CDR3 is TGTGCCAGCAGTGATCATACGACTAGCGGGAGAATCGAGCAGTACTTC. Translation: CASSDHTTSGRIEQYF.

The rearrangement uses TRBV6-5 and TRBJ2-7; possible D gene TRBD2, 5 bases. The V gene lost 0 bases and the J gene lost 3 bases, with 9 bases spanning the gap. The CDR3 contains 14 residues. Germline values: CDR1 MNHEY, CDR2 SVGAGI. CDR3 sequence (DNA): TGTGCCAGCAGTTACTCGAGAGGGAACTACGAGCAGTACTTC. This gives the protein CASSYSRGNYEQYF.

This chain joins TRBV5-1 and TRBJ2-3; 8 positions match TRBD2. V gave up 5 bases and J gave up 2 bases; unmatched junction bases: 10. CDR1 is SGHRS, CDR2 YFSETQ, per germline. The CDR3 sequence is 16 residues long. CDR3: CASREELADFTDTQYF. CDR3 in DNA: TGCGCCAGCAGAGAGGAACTAGCGGATTTCACAGATACGCAGTATTTT.

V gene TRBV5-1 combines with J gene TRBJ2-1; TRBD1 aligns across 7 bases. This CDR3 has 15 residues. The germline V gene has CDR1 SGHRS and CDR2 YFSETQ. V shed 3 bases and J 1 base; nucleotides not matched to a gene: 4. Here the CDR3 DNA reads TGCGCCAGCAGCTACGGACAGGATTCCTACAATGAGCAGTTCTTC. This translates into CASSYGQDSYNEQFF.

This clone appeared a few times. CDR3 residues: CAISDAGPAGDEQFF. DNA of the CDR3: TGTGCCATCAGTGACGCGGGCCCAGCCGGAGATGAGCAGTTCTTC. The V call is TRBV10-3, the J call TRBJ2-1; tentative D call: TRBD2 (5 bases). V dropped 3 bases and J dropped 8 bases, with 17 bases sitting between them. The CDR3 extends over 15 amino acids. Germline CDR1 and CDR2: ENHRY and SYGVKD.

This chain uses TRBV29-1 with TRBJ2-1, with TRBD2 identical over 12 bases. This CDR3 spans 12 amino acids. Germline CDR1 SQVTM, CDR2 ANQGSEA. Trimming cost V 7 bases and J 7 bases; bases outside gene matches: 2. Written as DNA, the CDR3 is TGCAGCGGGACTAGCGGGACTAATGAGCAGTTCTTC. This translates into CSGTSGTNEQFF.

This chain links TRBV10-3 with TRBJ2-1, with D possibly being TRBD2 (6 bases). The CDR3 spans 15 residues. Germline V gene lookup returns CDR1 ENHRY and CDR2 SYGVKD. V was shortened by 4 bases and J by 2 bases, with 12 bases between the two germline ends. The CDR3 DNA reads TGTGCCATCAGTGGTGCGCGGGGACCCTACAATGAGCAGTTCTTC. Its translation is CAISGARGPYNEQFF.

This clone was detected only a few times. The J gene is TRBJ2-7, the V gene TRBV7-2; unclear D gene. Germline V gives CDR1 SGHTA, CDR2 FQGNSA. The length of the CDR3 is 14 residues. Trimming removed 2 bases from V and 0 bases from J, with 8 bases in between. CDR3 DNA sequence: TGTGCCAGCAGCTTAACGGGTTCCTCCTACGAGCAGTACTTC. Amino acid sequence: CASSLTGSSYEQYF.

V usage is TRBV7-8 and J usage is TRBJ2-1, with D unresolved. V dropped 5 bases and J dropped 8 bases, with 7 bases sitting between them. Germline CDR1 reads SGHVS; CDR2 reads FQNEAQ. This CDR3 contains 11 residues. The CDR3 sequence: CASSVSDEQFF. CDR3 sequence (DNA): TGTGCCAGCAGCGTGTCCGATGAGCAGTTCTTC.

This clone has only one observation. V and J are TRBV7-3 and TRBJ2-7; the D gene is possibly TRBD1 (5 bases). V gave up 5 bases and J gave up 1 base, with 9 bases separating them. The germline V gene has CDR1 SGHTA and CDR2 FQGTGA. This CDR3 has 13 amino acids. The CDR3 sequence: CASSPTGSYEQYF. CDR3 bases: TGTGCCAGCAGCCCCACAGGTTCCTACGAGCAGTACTTC.

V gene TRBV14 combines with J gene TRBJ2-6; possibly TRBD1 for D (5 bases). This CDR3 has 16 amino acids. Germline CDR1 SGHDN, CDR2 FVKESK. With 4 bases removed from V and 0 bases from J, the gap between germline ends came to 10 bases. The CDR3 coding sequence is TGTGCCAGCAGCCCTGACAGAACCTCTGGGGCCAACGTCCTGACTTTC. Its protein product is CASSPDRTSGANVLTF.

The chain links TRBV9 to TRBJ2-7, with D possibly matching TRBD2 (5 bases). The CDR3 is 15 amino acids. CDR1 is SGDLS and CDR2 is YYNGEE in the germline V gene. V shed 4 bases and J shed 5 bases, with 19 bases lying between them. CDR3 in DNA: TGTGCCAGCAGCCCGGTGAGGGAACCCTTCCACGAGCAGTACTTC. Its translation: CASSPVREPFHEQYF.

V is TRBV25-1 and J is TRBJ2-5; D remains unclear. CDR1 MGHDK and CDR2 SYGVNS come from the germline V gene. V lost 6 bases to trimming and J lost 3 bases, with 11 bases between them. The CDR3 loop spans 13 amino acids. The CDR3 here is CASRSHNEETQYF. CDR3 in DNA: TGTGCCAGCAGGTCACACAACGAAGAGACCCAGTACTTC.

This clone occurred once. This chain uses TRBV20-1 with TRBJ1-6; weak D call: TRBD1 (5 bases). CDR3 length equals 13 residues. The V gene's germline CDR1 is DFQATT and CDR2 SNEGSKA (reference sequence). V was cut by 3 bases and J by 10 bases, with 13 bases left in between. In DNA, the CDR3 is TGCAGTGCTAGTGAACAGGCGGACTCACCCCTCCACTTT. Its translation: CSASEQADSPLHF.

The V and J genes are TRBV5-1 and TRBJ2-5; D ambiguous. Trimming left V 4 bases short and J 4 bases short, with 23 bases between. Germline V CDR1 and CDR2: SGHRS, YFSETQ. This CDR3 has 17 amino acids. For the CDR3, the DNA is TGCGCCAGCAGCGCCGTTCGTTGGACCGAAACAAGAGAGACCCAGTACTTC. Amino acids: CASSAVRWTETRETQYF.

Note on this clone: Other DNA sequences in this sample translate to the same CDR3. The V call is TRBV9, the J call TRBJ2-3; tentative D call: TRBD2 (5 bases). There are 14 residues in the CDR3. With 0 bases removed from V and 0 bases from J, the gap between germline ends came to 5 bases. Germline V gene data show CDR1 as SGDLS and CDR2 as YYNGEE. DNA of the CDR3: TGTGCCAGCAGCGTAGGCGGGAGCACAGATACGCAGTATTTT. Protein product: CASSVGGSTDTQYF.

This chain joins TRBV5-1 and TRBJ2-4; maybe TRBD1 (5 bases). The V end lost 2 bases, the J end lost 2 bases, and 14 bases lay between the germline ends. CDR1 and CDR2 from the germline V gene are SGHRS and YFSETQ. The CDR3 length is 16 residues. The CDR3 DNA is TGCGCCAGCAGCTTCCTCGCCGACAGACCCAAAAACATTCAGTACTTC. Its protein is CASSFLADRPKNIQYF. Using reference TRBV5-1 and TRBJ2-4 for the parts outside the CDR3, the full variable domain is KAGVTQTPRYLIKTRGQQVTLSCSPISGHRSVSWYQQTPGQGLQFLFEYFSETQRNKGNFPGRFSGRQFSNSRSEMNVSTLELGDSALYLCASSFLADRPKNIQYFGAGTRLSVL.